This TCR beta chain was obtained from a study of technical replicates of blood from a few donors. Clones were read by immunoSEQ multiplex PCR, and TCRdb kept only the in-frame ones, dropping some. This table has about 73,000 clones, 93% appearing once. From germline, CDR1 is SGHNT and CDR2 YYREEE (reference sequence). There are 14 residues in the CDR3. V shed 6 bases and J 7 bases; nucleotides not matched to a gene: 8. This sequence was found in a human donor in good health. V and J are TRBV5-4 and TRBJ2-7; 12 nucleotides align to TRBD1. Sequenced: T cells isolated from PBMCs. CDR3 DNA sequence: TGTGCCAGCAATCCGGGACAGGGGGCAGGGGAGCAGTACTTC. This sequence encodes CASNPGQGAGEQYF.